This TCR beta chain derives from a study of T cells expressing NK-cell markers. General study findings and limits: Five or six donors showed dominant NKG2C+ clonotypes comprising about 1.0-7.0% of their CD8+ T cells.

TCR beta cDNA was generated via 5'RACE template switching incorporating UMIs. TCRdb reanalyzed the 5' RACE reads and collapses them to one entry per CDR3 protein, without DNA. This repertoire comprises roughly 390,000 distinct CDR3 sequences; its ten largest clones make up 5.2%. A note on this clonotype: Its cognate antigen is unknown.

Germline values: CDR1 MNHEY, CDR2 SVGAGI. CDR3 length equals 15 residues. V and J are TRBV6-5 and TRBJ1-3. The sequencing input was blood T cells: a sorted CD56 or NKG2C T cell subset, CD4+ or CD8+ T cells, or bulk PBMC T cells (not recorded which). The sequence was collected from a man aged 18-70 years in good health. CDR3 sequence: CASSYGVAAGNTIYF.